The rows below give T cell receptor beta chains drawn from one sample of a study of blood T cell repertoires in COVID-19. Clones were read by immunoSEQ multiplex PCR, and TCRdb kept only the in-frame ones, dropping some. The sample lists 400,000 to 450,000 clones, roughly 90% seen once, with roughly 0.76% in the top ten. The material sequenced was peripheral blood. The receptors come from a man between 18 and 35 years old with COVID-19, enrolled during active disease. CDR3s include the opening cysteine and the closing phenylalanine or tryptophan. D genes are given only for firm matches. A clone size is listed for some rows: how often the clone was seen (once, few, many), or a class if it is expanded.

clone size,D gene,V gene,J gene,CDR3 DNA,CDR3 protein
-,TRBD1,TRBV19,TRBJ2-6,TGTGCCAGTAGTACCGACAGGGGGCTCTCTTGGGCCAACGTCCTGACTTTC,CASSTDRGLSWANVLTF
-,TRBD1,TRBV5-1,TRBJ1-6,TGCGCCAGCAGCTCGGGACAGGGGGCGGTTGATTCACCCCTCCACTTT,CASSSGQGAVDSPLHF
-,TRBD2,TRBV3-1/TRBV3-2,TRBJ2-1,TGTGCCAGCAGCCAAATCGCCCTACTAGCGGGAGCAGGGAATGAGCAGTTCTTC,CASSQIALLAGAGNEQFF
-,-,TRBV10-3,TRBJ1-5,TGTGCCATCAGTGAGTCCGGGGGGGATCAGCCCCAGCATTTT,CAISESGGDQPQHF
-,-,TRBV4-2,TRBJ2-3,TGTGCCAGCGGAGACCAACAGGGACCAGATACGCAGTATTTT,CASGDQQGPDTQYF
-,TRBD1,TRBV24-1,TRBJ2-5,TGTGCCACCAGTGATTCTAAGACAGGGCGGACGTATGAGACCCAGTACTTC,CATSDSKTGRTYETQYF
-,-,TRBV30,TRBJ2-7,TGTGCCTGGACACCGGGACATCCCTACGAGCAGTACTTC,CAWTPGHPYEQYF
-,TRBD2,TRBV6-6,TRBJ2-1,TGTGCCAGCAGTCCTACCGAGCGGGAAATAGGCAATGAGCAGTTCTTC,CASSPTEREIGNEQFF
-,-,TRBV5-4,TRBJ2-2,TGTGCCAGCAGCTTGGGCAGGGGCGACACCGGGGAGCTGTTTTTT,CASSLGRGDTGELFF
-,-,TRBV6-5,TRBJ2-3,TGTGCCAGCAGTTACACCCGACAGCTAGATACGCAGTATTTT,CASSYTRQLDTQYF
-,-,TRBV15,TRBJ1-2,TGTGCCACCAGCAGAGACAATAACTATGGCTACACCTTC,CATSRDNNYGYTF
-,TRBD1,TRBV3-1/TRBV3-2,TRBJ2-7,TGTGCCAGCAGCCCCGGGACAGGGGACCACGAGCAGTACTTC,CASSPGTGDHEQYF
-,-,TRBV10-2,TRBJ1-5,TGCGCCAGCGGAACAGGGACGTATCAGCCCCAGCATTTT,CASGTGTYQPQHF
-,-,TRBV5-1,TRBJ2-2,TGCGCCAGCAGCTCGGTACCATCGAACACCGGGGAGCTGTTTTTT,CASSSVPSNTGELFF
once,-,TRBV27,TRBJ1-6,TGTGCCAGCAGTCTAATCCAGGGGATAGGTTCACCCCTCCACTTT,CASSLIQGIGSPLHF
-,-,TRBV29-1,TRBJ2-1,TGCAGCGTTCTCCAGGGCGCCTACAATGAGCAGTTCTTC,CSVLQGAYNEQFF